One and the same sample provided the 27 T cell receptor beta chains below, sequenced in a study of blood T cell repertoires in COVID-19. Only in-frame clones appear in the TCRdb table, and some are missing; sequencing was by immunoSEQ multiplex PCR. The data show some 360,000 clones, with about 89% seen just once and 2.3% held by the top ten. The sample taken for sequencing was peripheral blood. The receptors were gathered from a woman aged 60-75 years with COVID-19, enrolled during active disease.

The chain joins TRBV15 to TRBJ2-3; 9 bases agree with TRBD1. Trimming cost V 3 bases and J 0 bases; bases outside gene matches: 4. The CDR3 loop spans 16 amino acids. CDR1 and CDR2 (germline): LNHNV, YYDKDF (reference sequence). The CDR3: CATSSPGQGSTDTQYF. CDR3 DNA sequence: TGTGCCACCAGCAGCCCTGGACAGGGGAGCACAGATACGCAGTATTTT.

This rearrangement joins TRBV2 to TRBJ2-2; maybe TRBD1 (5 bases). This CDR3 is built from 14 residues. V was shortened by 4 bases and J by 0 bases, with 6 bases between the two germline ends. Germline assignment: CDR1 SNHLY and CDR2 FYNNEI. The CDR3 loop is CASSGTTNTGELFF. CDR3 DNA sequence: TGTGCCAGCAGTGGGACAACGAACACCGGGGAGCTGTTTTTT.

The chain has TRBV18 and TRBJ2-1, with TRBD2 matching 11 bases. Per the germline V gene, CDR1 is KGHSH and CDR2 is LQKENI. Trimming at V came to 1 base and at J to 4 bases, leaving 6 bases not matched to a gene. The CDR3 sequence is 17 residues long. CDR3 nucleotide sequence: TGTGCCAGCTCACCACTCGCTAGCGGGGGGCTATACAATGAGCAGTTCTTC. It is translated as CASSPLASGGLYNEQFF. The variable domain in full, with the rest retrieved from reference TRBV18 and TRBJ2-1, is NAGVMQNPRHLVRRRGQEARLRCSPMKGHSHVYWYRQLPEEGLKFMVYLQKENIIDESGMPKERFSAEFPKEGPSILRIQQVVRGDSAAYFCASSPLASGGLYNEQFFGPGTRLTVL.

This chain connects TRBV24-1 to TRBJ2-1; 8 bases are a match to TRBD1. Per the germline V gene, CDR1 is KGHDR and CDR2 is SFDVKD. The junction had 3 bases not matched to a gene; V was cut back by 7 bases and J by 5 bases. The CDR3 has 13 amino acids. This CDR3 is CATRGQVDNEQFF. The CDR3 nucleotides read TGTGCCACCAGGGGACAGGTGGACAATGAGCAGTTCTTC.

The chain combines TRBV28 with TRBJ1-6; 7 nucleotides agree with TRBD1. The ends lost 5 bases at V and 7 bases at J; junction bases unmatched: 5. The CDR3 has 14 amino acids. Germline V gives CDR1 MDHEN, CDR2 SYDVKM. The DNA for the CDR3 is TGTGCCAGCAGTGCCGGGACAGTGAATTCACCCCTCCACTTT. Translation gives CASSAGTVNSPLHF.

The V call is TRBV6-2 or TRBV6-3, the J call TRBJ2-5, with 10 positions matching TRBD2. Trimming took 6 bases from V and 8 from J; bases not matched to a gene: 9. The germline V gene has CDR1 MNHEY and CDR2 SVGEGT. The CDR3 runs 14 residues. CDR3 loop: CASSAGLAVLTQYF. CDR3 bases: TGTGCCAGCAGCGCCGGACTAGCGGTCTTAACCCAGTACTTC.

This rearrangement joins TRBV2 to TRBJ2-7; unclear D gene. The V gene lost 8 bases and the J gene lost 2 bases, with 10 bases spanning the gap. This CDR3 has 12 amino acids. Per the germline V gene, CDR1 is SNHLY and CDR2 is FYNNEI. CDR3 region: CASVETPYEQYF. In DNA form, the CDR3 reads TGTGCCAGCGTGGAGACCCCCTACGAGCAGTACTTC.

The V gene is TRBV10-3, the J gene TRBJ2-3; 7 bases align to TRBD1. The CDR3 totals 14 residues. Germline CDR1 reads ENHRY; CDR2 reads SYGVKD. J lost 0 bases, V lost 6 bases, and 3 bases had no gene match. CDR3 sequence: CAISPGQSTDTQYF. The DNA of the CDR3 is TGTGCCATCAGCCCGGGACAGAGCACAGATACGCAGTATTTT.

The chain uses TRBV27 and TRBJ2-7; 7 bases match TRBD1. V gave up 6 bases and J gave up 3 bases; unmatched junction bases: 5. The CDR3 contains 13 residues. Germline lookup yields CDR1 MNHEY and CDR2 SMNVEV (reference sequence). The CDR3 coding sequence is TGTGCCAGCAGGGCAAGGACAGGCTACGAGCAGTACTTC. Translating it yields CASRARTGYEQYF.

A few counts support this clone. The chain has TRBV6-5 and TRBJ1-6; perhaps TRBD1 as D (6 bases). Trimming left V 5 bases short and J 9 bases short, with 14 bases between. Germline loops: CDR1 MNHEY, CDR2 SVGAGI. The CDR3 is made up of 14 amino acids. CDR3 nucleotide sequence: TGTGCCAGCAGTATACAGGGTCTGGGTTCACCCCTCCACTTT. Its translation: CASSIQGLGSPLHF.

The genes are TRBV3-1 (or the pseudogene TRBV3-2) and TRBJ2-3; 8 bases match TRBD2. Germline CDR1 and CDR2: LGHDT and YNNKEL (reference sequence). This CDR3 has 16 residues. Trimming removed 7 bases from V and 1 base from J; junction bases left unmatched: 10. The CDR3 DNA sequence: TGTGCCAGCACCCCCCGGGGGGGGCCCCGCACAGATACGCAGTATTTT. This gives the protein CASTPRGGPRTDTQYF.

The gene calls are TRBV5-1 and TRBJ2-5; 14 positions match TRBD2. The ends lost 5 bases at V and 1 base at J; junction bases unmatched: 7. The CDR3 has 17 residues. The germline V gene encodes CDR1 SGHRS and CDR2 YFSETQ. CDR3 bases: TGCGCCAGCAGTTACCGTGGACTAGCGGGGGGCCAAGAGACCCAGTACTTC. Translating it yields CASSYRGLAGGQETQYF.

The chain joins TRBV5-1 to TRBJ2-6; tentative D call: TRBD2 (5 bases). Germline CDR1 is SGHRS and CDR2 is YFSETQ. V lost 0 bases and J 1 base, leaving 5 bases between the germline ends. This CDR3 has 15 residues. The DNA of the CDR3 is TGCGCCAGCAGCTTGGCGGGGTCTGGGGCCAACGTCCTGACTTTC. Translating it yields CASSLAGSGANVLTF.

This chain connects TRBV20-1 to TRBJ1-1, with 8 bases matching TRBD1. There are 11 residues in the CDR3. Per the germline V gene, CDR1 is DFQATT and CDR2 is SNEGSKA (reference sequence). The CDR3 region is CRGNRGTEAFF. Here the CDR3 DNA reads TGCAGAGGGAACAGGGGGACTGAAGCTTTCTTT.

This rearrangement joins TRBV12-3 or TRBV12-4 to TRBJ2-7; D remains ambiguous. The CDR3 spans 13 residues. The V end lost 5 bases, the J end lost 2 bases, and 10 bases lay between the germline ends. The CDR3 here is CASSRDSTYEQYF. DNA of the CDR3: TGTGCCAGCAGTCGCGACTCAACCTACGAGCAGTACTTC.

The rearrangement joins TRBV7-2 to TRBJ2-7; 8 bases are shared with TRBD2. The CDR3 is 16 amino acids. Germline V CDR1 and CDR2: SGHTA, FQGNSA. The V and J ends lost 3 bases and 0 bases, in that order; junction bases with no gene match: 7. In nucleotides, the CDR3 is TGTGCCAGCAGCTTTGGGGCGGGGGGTTCCTCCTACGAGCAGTACTTC. It encodes CASSFGAGGSSYEQYF.

V is TRBV4-1 and J is TRBJ2-1; 11 positions match TRBD2. V was clipped by 4 bases and J by 5 bases; unmatched bases: 13. Germline V gene data show CDR1 as MGHRA and CDR2 as YSYEKL. CDR3 length: 18 residues. This CDR3 is CASSRTSGGLFVHNEQFF. The CDR3 coding sequence is TGCGCCAGCAGCCGAACTAGCGGGGGACTGTTCGTCCACAATGAGCAGTTCTTC.

This clone was detected a few times. This chain connects TRBV5-1 to TRBJ1-4; the match to TRBD1 covers 8 bases. J gave up 4 bases and V 4 bases, and 6 bases lay outside the gene matches. The CDR3 is 15 residues long. The germline V gene has CDR1 SGHRS and CDR2 YFSETQ. The CDR3 DNA is TGCGCCAGCAGCCAGACAGGGGTCATTAATGAAAAACTGTTTTTT. As protein: CASSQTGVINEKLFF.

V usage is TRBV3-1 (or the pseudogene TRBV3-2) and J usage is TRBJ2-3; 8 bases agree with TRBD2. The CDR3 has 13 amino acids. Losses at the gene ends were 6 bases for V and 6 bases for J; bases not matched to a gene: 5. Germline values: CDR1 LGHDT, CDR2 YNNKEL (reference sequence). The CDR3 region is CASRVSGVDTQYF. CDR3 coding DNA: TGTGCCAGCAGGGTTAGCGGGGTGGATACGCAGTATTTT.

The V and J genes are TRBV28 and TRBJ1-5; tentatively, D is TRBD1 (5 bases). The germline gives CDR1 MDHEN, CDR2 SYDVKM. Trimming removed 2 bases from V and 10 bases from J, with 18 bases in between. The CDR3 consists of 15 residues. CDR3 residues: CASSLDIRGGEPQHF. The CDR3 region has the DNA TGTGCCAGCAGTTTAGACATAAGGGGCGGTGAACCCCAGCATTTT.

This clone showed up just once. V is TRBV4-1 and J is TRBJ2-7, with 9 bases identical to TRBD1. CDR3 length: 13 amino acids. Per the germline V gene, CDR1 is MGHRA and CDR2 is YSYEKL. Trimming cost V 5 bases and J 7 bases; bases outside gene matches: 6. The DNA of the CDR3 is TGCGCCAGCAGCAGAGGACAGGGGCAAGAGCAGTACTTC. Translated: CASSRGQGQEQYF.

The V and J genes are TRBV19 and TRBJ2-7, with 7 bases fitting TRBD1. The CDR3 extends over 15 amino acids. After removal of 5 bases from V and 5 bases from J, the junction contained 12 bases not matched to a gene. Germline CDR1 reads LNHDA; CDR2 reads SQIVND (reference sequence). The CDR3 protein is CASSLTTGTVHEQYF. The CDR3, as DNA: TGTGCCAGTAGTTTGACCACCGGGACAGTCCACGAGCAGTACTTC.

The chain links TRBV4-1 to TRBJ2-3, with 7 bases aligning to TRBD1. The V and J ends lost 2 bases and 0 bases, in that order; junction bases with no gene match: 5. In germline, CDR1 is MGHRA, CDR2 YSYEKL. CDR3 length: 16 amino acids. CDR3 sequence: CASSQTGTASTDTQYF. DNA of the CDR3: TGCGCCAGCAGCCAAACCGGGACAGCTAGCACAGATACGCAGTATTTT.

The rearrangement uses TRBV6-6 and TRBJ1-2; tentatively, D is TRBD1 (5 bases). Germline CDR1 and CDR2: MNHNY and SVGAGI (reference sequence). Trimming stripped 6 bases from V and 0 bases from J, with 8 bases between. This CDR3 is built from 13 residues. In DNA form, the CDR3 reads TGTGCCAGCAGCCAACAGGCTAACTATGGCTACACCTTC. Amino acid sequence: CASSQQANYGYTF.

A word on this clone: Other DNA sequences in this sample translate to the same CDR3. This chain uses TRBV28 with TRBJ1-2; no reliable D call. Between the trimmed V and J ends, which lost 5 bases and 3 bases, there was a span of 4 bases. The CDR3 runs 11 residues. Germline-derived CDR1 and CDR2 are MDHEN and SYDVKM. CDR3 residues: CASSPDYGYTF. CDR3 bases: TGTGCCAGCAGTCCAGACTATGGCTACACCTTC.

The chain recombines TRBV28 with TRBJ1-1, with D uncertain. The germline V and J ends were trimmed by 6 bases and 2 bases, with 13 bases remaining between them. Germline values: CDR1 MDHEN, CDR2 SYDVKM. The CDR3 is 14 residues long. The CDR3 nucleotides are TGTGCCAGCAGGTTCGGGAGGAGTAACACTGAAGCTTTCTTT. Encoded protein: CASRFGRSNTEAFF.

The J gene is TRBJ2-5, the V gene TRBV4-2, with 7 bases fitting TRBD2. CDR3 length: 16 residues. With 0 bases clipped from V and 0 bases from J, the junction kept 4 bases outside the gene matches. From germline, CDR1 is LGHNA and CDR2 YNFKEQ. In DNA, the CDR3 is TGTGCCAGCAGCCAAGAGGACGGGGGGTACCAAGAGACCCAGTACTTC. Translation gives CASSQEDGGYQETQYF.